A selection of T cell receptor beta chains follows, all from one sample in a study of blood T cell repertoires in COVID-19. Some clones are missing from TCRdb's copy, which holds only in-frame ones; the method was immunoSEQ multiplex PCR. The table records around 86,000 clones, roughly 87% of them present only once. Sequencing used peripheral blood. These receptors originate from a woman older than 75 with acute or convalescent COVID-19. The CDR3 runs from the conserved cysteine through the conserved F or W. D genes are given only for firm matches. Clone size is given for some rows only: seen once, a few or many times, or a class if the clone is expanded.

>TRBJ1-2|NA|TRBD1|TRBV3-1/TRBV3-2
CASSPSDRASLYGYTF
TGTGCCAGCAGCCCTTCGGACAGGGCGTCTCTCTATGGCTACACCTTC
>TRBJ1-6|NA|NA|TRBV5-1
CASSLGQSNSPLHF
TGCGCCAGCAGCTTAGGACAGTCAAATTCACCCCTCCACTTT
>TRBJ2-7|once|NA|TRBV10-3
CAISLGAGSYEQYF
TGTGCCATCAGCCTCGGTGCAGGCTCCTACGAGCAGTACTTC
>TRBJ2-3|NA|NA|TRBV5-1
CASSSSTDTQYF
TGCGCCAGCAGCTCAAGCACAGATACGCAGTATTTT
>TRBJ1-5|NA|NA|TRBV6-4
CASKIQVTSNQPQHF
TGTGCCAGCAAAATCCAGGTCACTAGCAATCAGCCCCAGCATTTT
>TRBJ2-1|NA|NA|TRBV7-3
CASSLYRRDEQFF
TGTGCCAGCAGCTTATACCGTCGGGATGAGCAGTTCTTC
>TRBJ2-2|once|TRBD2|TRBV30
CAWRTGSGDTGELFF
TGTGCCTGGAGGACGGGGAGCGGGGACACCGGGGAGCTGTTTTTT
>TRBJ1-6|few|TRBD1|TRBV9
CASSETSDRGSYNSPLHF
TGTGCCAGCAGCGAAACCTCAGACAGGGGCTCCTATAATTCACCCCTCCACTTT
>TRBJ1-2|NA|TRBD1|TRBV27
CASSFRAGTGHGYTF
TGTGCCAGCAGTTTTCGAGCCGGGACAGGGCATGGCTACACCTTC
>TRBJ1-2|once|NA|TRBV5-4
CASSLAGNNYGYTF
TGTGCCAGCAGCTTGGCAGGAAATAACTATGGCTACACCTTC
>TRBJ1-3|NA|TRBD1|TRBV19
CASSTGGVGNTIYF
TGTGCCAGTAGTACAGGGGGCGTTGGAAACACCATATATTTT
>TRBJ1-5|NA|TRBD1|TRBV15
CATSTGPLTGGKSGNQPQHF
TGTGCCACCAGCACCGGTCCTCTGACAGGGGGTAAATCAGGCAATCAGCCCCAGCATTTT
>TRBJ2-1|NA|TRBD2|TRBV9
CASSAGGSSYNEQFF
TGTGCCAGCAGCGCGGGGGGGAGCTCCTACAATGAGCAGTTCTTC
>TRBJ1-4|NA|TRBD1|TRBV2
CASSPDRGVEKLFF
TGTGCCAGCAGTCCGGACAGGGGGGTTGAAAAACTGTTTTTT
>TRBJ1-1|NA|NA|TRBV6-4
CASSPRRRKSQNTEAFF
TGTGCCAGCAGCCCCAGGAGGCGAAAATCCCAGAACACTGAAGCTTTCTTT
>TRBJ2-2|NA|TRBD2|TRBV19
CASSDSGRASGELFF
TGTGCCAGTAGTGACAGCGGGAGGGCCTCTGGGGAGCTGTTTTTT
>TRBJ2-3|NA|TRBD2|TRBV2
CASSLGGGRRKDTQYF
TGTGCCAGCAGTTTAGGAGGCGGGAGAAGAAAAGATACGCAGTATTTT
>TRBJ1-1|NA|NA|TRBV29-1
CSVEKAQDTEAFF
TGCAGCGTTGAAAAGGCACAGGACACTGAAGCTTTCTTT
>TRBJ1-2|NA|NA|TRBV12-3/TRBV12-4
CASSQGKDYGYTF
TGTGCCAGCAGCCAGGGGAAGGACTATGGCTACACCTTC
>TRBJ1-2|NA|NA|TRBV6-5
CASSYSGGNDGYTF
TGTGCCAGCAGTTACTCCGGAGGGAACGATGGCTACACCTTC
>TRBJ2-1|NA|NA|TRBV5-1
CASSPSSLPYNEQFF
TGCGCCAGCAGCCCTTCTAGCTTACCCTACAATGAGCAGTTCTTC
>TRBJ2-3|NA|TRBD2|TRBV11-3
CASSSGLESQYF
TGTGCCAGCAGCTCGGGACTAGAGTCGCAGTATTTT
>TRBJ2-1|NA|NA|TRBV11-2
CASSRAPLALHEQFF
TGTGCCAGCAGTAGGGCCCCCCTAGCGTTACATGAGCAGTTCTTC
>TRBJ1-2|NA|NA|TRBV4-2
CASSQDPPSGYTF
TGTGCCAGCAGCCAAGACCCTCCTAGTGGCTACACCTTC
>TRBJ1-6|NA|NA|TRBV11-2
CASRPAGKSPLHF
TGTGCCAGCAGGCCGGCGGGTAAATCACCCCTCCACTTT
>TRBJ1-4|NA|NA|TRBV4-1
CASSQDRGTANEKLFF
TGCGCCAGCAGCCAAGATCGCGGGACGGCTAATGAAAAACTGTTTTTT
>TRBJ1-1|NA|NA|TRBV18
CASSPGGGGYTEAFF
TGTGCCAGCTCACCGGGGGGCGGGGGCTACACTGAAGCTTTCTTT
>TRBJ1-6|NA|NA|TRBV6-2/TRBV6-3
CASSLVRTDNSPLHF
TGTGCCAGCAGTTTGGTACGGACAGATAATTCACCCCTCCACTTT
>TRBJ2-1|NA|TRBD1|TRBV3-1/TRBV3-2
CASSPGGQGASEQFF
TGTGCCAGCAGCCCAGGGGGACAGGGGGCATCTGAGCAGTTCTTC
>TRBJ2-2|NA|TRBD2|TRBV9
CASSVVRTAGENTGELFF
TGTGCCAGCAGCGTAGTAAGGACAGCGGGAGAGAACACCGGGGAGCTGTTTTTT
>TRBJ2-7|few|TRBD2|TRBV9
CASSSSGLAGGEQYF
TGTGCCAGCAGCTCCTCGGGACTAGCGGGGGGCGAGCAGTACTTC
>TRBJ2-1|NA|TRBD2|TRBV19
CASSSSGGLTLYNEQFF
TGTGCCAGTAGTTCTAGCGGGGGCCTTACACTATACAATGAGCAGTTCTTC
>TRBJ1-1|NA|NA|TRBV24-1
CAISLDLNTEAFF
TGTGCCATCTCCCTGGACTTAAACACTGAAGCTTTCTTT
>TRBJ2-2|NA|TRBD2|TRBV28
CASSRSGRAAGELFF
TGTGCCAGCAGTCGGAGCGGGAGGGCGGCCGGGGAGCTGTTTTTT
>TRBJ1-1|NA|NA|TRBV9
CASSVEETTTEAFF
TGTGCCAGCAGCGTAGAGGAAACTACAACTGAAGCTTTCTTT
>TRBJ1-6|NA|TRBD1|TRBV3-1/TRBV3-2
CASSNGDSGSPLHF
TGTGCCAGCAGCAACGGGGACAGCGGTTCACCCCTCCACTTT
>TRBJ1-2|NA|NA|TRBV2
CASSEAIGGGVQSNGYTF
TGTGCCAGCAGTGAAGCTATCGGGGGGGGCGTTCAATCCAATGGCTACACCTTC
>TRBJ2-7|NA|NA|TRBV27
CASSPTQGWEQYF
TGTGCCAGCAGCCCCACCCAGGGTTGGGAGCAGTACTTC
>TRBJ1-6|NA|TRBD1|TRBV10-3
CAISADRAYSPLHF
TGTGCCATCAGCGCGGACAGGGCGTATTCACCCCTCCACTTT
>TRBJ1-2|NA|TRBD1|TRBV2
CASRDRAYYGYTF
TGTGCCAGCAGGGACAGGGCTTACTATGGCTACACCTTC
>TRBJ1-5|NA|NA|TRBV6-5
CASSPGRDNQPQHF
TGTGCCAGCAGTCCCGGCAGGGACAATCAGCCCCAGCATTTT
>TRBJ1-2|once|NA|TRBV3-1/TRBV3-2
CASSPRSDNYGYTF
TGTGCCAGCAGCCCCAGATCAGATAACTATGGCTACACCTTC
>TRBJ2-7|NA|TRBD1|TRBV5-8
CASSPGQGFPYEQYF
TGTGCCAGCAGCCCGGGACAGGGGTTCCCCTACGAGCAGTACTTC
>TRBJ2-1|NA|TRBD2|TRBV27
CASSPAGGVYEQFF
TGTGCCAGCAGCCCAGCGGGGGGAGTCTATGAGCAGTTCTTC
>TRBJ2-3|NA|TRBD2|TRBV11-2
CASSPNAGGWTDTQYF
TGTGCCAGCAGCCCGAACGCGGGGGGATGGACAGATACGCAGTATTTT